This TCR beta chain stems from a study of breast tumors, draining lymph nodes, adjacent tissues. This clonotype was seen ten or more times. Its antigen is currently unknown. Germline assignment: CDR1 SGDLS and CDR2 YYNGEE. Trimming removed 3 bases from V and 2 bases from J, with 13 bases in between. The CDR3 spans 15 residues. MiXCR, run by TCRdb on the multiplex PCR reads, gives a single entry per CDR3 protein. The sample yields around 110,000 distinct CDR3 sequences, roughly 29% seen once. Breast cancer patients provided tissue from their axillary draining lymph nodes. Study findings and constraints: Data only fit, rather than demonstrated, lymph node origin of most tumor T cells. Tumors had less TCR diversity than lymph nodes, more than nontumor tissue.

The sequence was collected from a female donor with breast cancer. Some clones in this sample may be carry-over from other donors' samples. This chain joins TRBV9 and TRBJ2-3; D may be TRBD1 (6 bases). Sequencing input: axillary lymph node tissue. CDR3 DNA sequence: TGTGCCAGCAGCGCCGGGACAACTAACACAGATACGCAGTATTTT. Translated, it gives CASSAGTTNTDTQYF.